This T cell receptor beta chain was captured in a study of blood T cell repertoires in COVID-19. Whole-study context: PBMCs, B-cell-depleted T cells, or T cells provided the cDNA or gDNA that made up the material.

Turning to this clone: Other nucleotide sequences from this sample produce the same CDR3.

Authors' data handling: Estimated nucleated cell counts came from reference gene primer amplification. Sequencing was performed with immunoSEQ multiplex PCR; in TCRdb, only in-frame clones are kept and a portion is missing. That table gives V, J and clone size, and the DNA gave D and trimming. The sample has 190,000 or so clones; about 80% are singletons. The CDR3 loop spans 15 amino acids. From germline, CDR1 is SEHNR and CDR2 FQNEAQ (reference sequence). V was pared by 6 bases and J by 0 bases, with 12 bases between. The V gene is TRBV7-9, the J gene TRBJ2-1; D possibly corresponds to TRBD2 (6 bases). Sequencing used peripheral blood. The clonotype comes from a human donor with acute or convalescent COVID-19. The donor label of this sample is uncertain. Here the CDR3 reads CASRGAGSSYNEQFF. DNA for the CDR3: TGTGCCAGCAGGGGCGCGGGGAGCTCCTACAATGAGCAGTTCTTC.